This T cell receptor beta chain appears in the sequencing data of a study of blood T cell repertoires in COVID-19. Study details: Both acute and convalescent COVID-19 samples were obtained from the United States, Italy and Spain. Sample material is recorded as cDNA or gDNA derived from T cells, B-cell-depleted T cells, or PBMCs.

Germline CDR1 reads LNHDA; CDR2 reads SQIVND (reference sequence). Trimming took 5 bases from V and 5 from J; bases not matched to a gene: 5. This CDR3 spans 15 amino acids. Only one count was recorded for this clone. Authors' processing steps: Amplification of reference gene primers provided the estimated nucleated cell counts. Produced via immunoSEQ multiplex PCR; TCRdb's table is partial and in-frame only. The D gene and trimming were derived from the DNA, and the V and J assignments and clone size from that table. The sample holds 150,000 to 200,000 clones, more than 85% seen once. Material for sequencing was peripheral blood. The TCR was taken from a man between 70 and 80 years old with active or convalescent COVID-19. The genes are TRBV19 and TRBJ1-4; 10 bases are a match to TRBD1. This CDR3 is CASSPGTGVNEKLFF. In nucleotides, the CDR3 is TGTGCCAGTAGTCCGGGGACAGGGGTAAATGAAAAACTGTTTTTT.